The 23 T cell receptor beta chains below all came from one sample that was sequenced in a study of blood T cell repertoires in COVID-19. TCRdb's copy holds only in-frame clones and misses some; the assay was immunoSEQ multiplex PCR. The sample contains about 220,000 clones, around 84% of which appear only once. Specimen: peripheral blood. The receptors come from a woman in her sixties who had recovered from COVID-19.

Of note for this clone: At the DNA level, this CDR3 is encoded by other sequences in the same sample as well. This chain connects TRBV19 to TRBJ1-1; D is unresolved. CDR1 is LNHDA and CDR2 is SQIVND in the germline V gene (reference sequence). Trimming took off 1 base at V and 4 bases at J, with 7 bases between the two ends. The CDR3 is made up of 13 amino acids. CDR3 DNA: TGTGCCAGTAGTATAGGCCGGGGCACTGAAGCTTTCTTT. Its translation is CASSIGRGTEAFF.

The rearrangement links TRBV7-9 to TRBJ1-2; unclear D gene. CDR3 length equals 11 residues. Germline CDR1 reads SEHNR; CDR2 reads FQNEAQ (reference sequence). The V end was cut by 1 base, the J end by 8 bases, with 5 bases between. The CDR3 sequence is CASSLDLGYTF. CDR3 nucleotides: TGTGCCAGCAGCTTAGATCTCGGCTACACCTTC. The variable domain in full, with the rest retrieved from reference TRBV7-9 and TRBJ1-2, is DTGVSQNPRHKITKRGQNVTFRCDPISEHNRLYWYRQTLGQGPEFLTYFQNEAQLEKSRLLSDRFSAERPKGSFSTLEIQRTEQGDSAMYLCASSLDLGYTFGSGTRLTVV.

The V gene is TRBV5-5, the J gene TRBJ1-2; 9 bases align to TRBD1. Losses at the gene ends were 4 bases for V and 2 bases for J; bases not matched to a gene: 9. CDR1 is SGHKS, CDR2 YYEKEE, per germline (reference sequence). CDR3 length equals 16 residues. The CDR3 DNA sequence: TGTGCCAGCAGCGAAGGACAGGGGCGAGGAAACTATGGCTACACCTTC. Translation: CASSEGQGRGNYGYTF.

The CDR3 reads CASSQDRREAFF. CDR3 bases: TGTGCCAGCAGCCAAGATCGGAGGGAAGCTTTCTTT. V is TRBV4-2 and J is TRBJ1-1; no definite D call. The CDR3 spans 12 residues. V lost 0 bases, J lost 8 bases, and 7 bases lay in between. From germline, CDR1 is LGHNA and CDR2 YNFKEQ.

This chain uses TRBV9 with TRBJ2-3; the D gene is possibly TRBD1 (6 bases). The CDR3 has 15 amino acids. CDR1 is SGDLS, CDR2 YYNGEE, per germline. V was cut by 7 bases and J by 2 bases, with 17 bases left in between. This chain's CDR3 is CASPGGAGDTDTQYF. In DNA, the CDR3 is TGTGCCAGCCCCGGTGGGGCAGGGGACACAGATACGCAGTATTTT.

V is TRBV7-9 and J is TRBJ2-3; 10 nucleotides match TRBD1. The germline V gene has CDR1 SEHNR and CDR2 FQNEAQ (reference sequence). This CDR3 has 19 amino acids. The J segment lost 3 bases and the V segment lost 0 bases, leaving 12 bases of the junction unmatched. DNA of the CDR3: TGTGCCAGCAGCTTAGCTGGGGACAGGGGAAGGGTTTTTACAGATACGCAGTATTTT. This translates into CASSLAGDRGRVFTDTQYF. The complete variable domain, with remaining parts taken from reference TRBV7-9 and TRBJ2-3, reads DTGVSQNPRHKITKRGQNVTFRCDPISEHNRLYWYRQTLGQGPEFLTYFQNEAQLEKSRLLSDRFSAERPKGSFSTLEIQRTEQGDSAMYLCASSLAGDRGRVFTDTQYFGPGTRLTVL.

The V call is TRBV6-7, the J call TRBJ1-3; TRBD1 agrees at 7 bases. TRBV6-7 is an ORF, and what it does is uncertain. J was trimmed by 7 bases and V by 6 bases; bases with no gene match: 6. The CDR3 consists of 13 residues. This chain's CDR3 is CASSKRGRNTIYF. The CDR3 DNA is TGTGCCAGCAGCAAAAGGGGGCGGAACACCATATATTTT.

The V call is TRBV5-4, the J call TRBJ2-6, with a weak D call TRBD1 (6 bases). The CDR3 extends over 15 amino acids. Trimming pared 0 bases from V and 4 bases from J, leaving 8 bases between. Germline V lookup: CDR1 SGHNT, CDR2 YYREEE (reference sequence). The CDR3 here is CASSLGGPGANVLTF. CDR3 coding DNA: TGTGCCAGCAGCTTGGGGGGGCCCGGGGCCAACGTCCTGACTTTC.

The rearrangement links TRBV3-1 (or the pseudogene TRBV3-2) to TRBJ1-6; weak D call: TRBD1 (6 bases). The germline CDR1 and CDR2 sequences are LGHDT and YNNKEL (reference sequence). This CDR3 has 13 residues. V dropped 6 bases and J dropped 5 bases, with 8 bases sitting between them. CDR3 residues: CASRNRDNSPLHF. CDR3 nucleotide sequence: TGTGCCAGCAGGAACAGGGATAATTCACCCCTCCACTTT.

Only a few counts were recorded for this clone. The chain uses TRBV2 and TRBJ1-1, with a tentative D call TRBD1 (5 bases). The germline CDR1 and CDR2 sequences are SNHLY and FYNNEI. V lost 3 bases, J lost 3 bases, and 17 bases lay in between. The CDR3 spans 16 residues. Here the CDR3 DNA reads TGTGCCAGCAGTGACGGGGGGAGCTGGCAGGACACTGAAGCTTTCTTT. This encodes CASSDGGSWQDTEAFF.

J is TRBJ2-3 and V is TRBV5-4; tentative D call: TRBD1 (6 bases). Trimming took 3 bases from V and 0 from J, leaving 11 bases between them. The CDR3 has 15 residues. CDR1 and CDR2 (germline): SGHNT, YYREEE (reference sequence). This CDR3 reads CASSSRTESTDTQYF. For the CDR3, the DNA is TGTGCCAGCAGCTCGAGGACAGAGAGCACAGATACGCAGTATTTT.

V gene TRBV29-1 combines with J gene TRBJ2-7; maybe TRBD2 (6 bases). The germline V and J ends were trimmed by 4 bases and 2 bases, with 12 bases remaining between them. The germline CDR1 and CDR2 sequences are SQVTM and ANQGSEA. CDR3 length: 13 amino acids. CDR3 sequence (DNA): TGCAGCGTTGGGGTCGGGGGTACCTACGAGCAGTACTTC. This gives the protein CSVGVGGTYEQYF.

This chain uses TRBV5-1 with TRBJ2-7, with 10 nucleotides matching TRBD1. Looked up from germline, CDR1 is SGHRS and CDR2 is YFSETQ. CDR3 length: 14 residues. Trimming removed 3 bases from V and 3 bases from J; junction bases left unmatched: 3. CDR3 DNA sequence: TGCGCCAGCAGCTCGACAGGGGGCGACTACGAGCAGTACTTC. Residues: CASSSTGGDYEQYF.

The rearrangement joins TRBV5-1 to TRBJ1-1; 7 nucleotides match TRBD1. Germline-derived CDR1 and CDR2 are SGHRS and YFSETQ. CDR3 length equals 13 residues. Unmatched junction bases numbered 3, after V lost 4 bases and J lost 3 bases. The CDR3 region is CASSIGTDTEAFF. The CDR3 DNA reads as TGCGCCAGCAGCATAGGGACAGACACTGAAGCTTTCTTT.

The chain has TRBV3-1 (or the pseudogene TRBV3-2) and TRBJ1-3, with D possibly TRBD1 on 6 matching bases. This CDR3 comprises 19 residues. Germline CDR1 reads LGHDT; CDR2 reads YNNKEL (reference sequence). The V and J ends lost 1 base and 4 bases respectively, with 23 bases between them. The CDR3: CASSQARREQGLDGNTIYF. Written as DNA, the CDR3 is TGTGCCAGCAGCCAAGCGCGCAGGGAACAGGGCTTAGACGGAAACACCATATATTTT.

The chain carries TRBV18 and TRBJ2-5; maybe TRBD2 (6 bases). CDR3 length equals 14 residues. CDR1 KGHSH and CDR2 LQKENI come from the germline V gene. Trimming pared 0 bases from V and 5 bases from J, leaving 10 bases between. The CDR3 DNA reads as TGTGCCAGCTCACCACCAGGCGGGGTCGAGACCCAGTACTTC. Protein product: CASSPPGGVETQYF.

The chain employs TRBV29-1 and TRBJ1-2; 7 bases agree with TRBD1. J lost 2 bases, V lost 0 bases, and 6 bases had no gene match. CDR3 length equals 15 residues. The V gene's germline CDR1 is SQVTM and CDR2 ANQGSEA. The CDR3 DNA reads as TGCAGCGTTGAAGATAGGCCGGGACAGAACTATGGCTACACCTTC. This encodes CSVEDRPGQNYGYTF.

The chain recombines TRBV3-1 (or the pseudogene TRBV3-2) with TRBJ2-3, with TRBD2 matching over 9 bases. Germline V lookup: CDR1 LGHDT, CDR2 YNNKEL (reference sequence). The CDR3 is made up of 15 amino acids. Trimming cost V 4 bases and J 4 bases; bases outside gene matches: 6. The CDR3 reads CASSPIAGAADTQYF. CDR3 sequence (DNA): TGTGCCAGCAGCCCAATAGCGGGGGCTGCAGATACGCAGTATTTT.

The chain couples TRBV7-3 to TRBJ2-1, with TRBD2 matching over 10 bases. V was pared by 4 bases and J by 3 bases, with 3 bases of the junction left unmatched. The CDR3 is 15 amino acids. From germline, CDR1 is SGHTA and CDR2 FQGTGA. The CDR3 DNA reads TGTGCCAGCAGCTCCAGCGGGGGGGGCTACAATGAGCAGTTCTTC. This gives the protein CASSSSGGGYNEQFF.

The chain combines TRBV6-5 with TRBJ2-7; 11 positions agree with TRBD1. CDR3 length: 14 amino acids. Germline assignment: CDR1 MNHEY and CDR2 SVGAGI. J was trimmed by 5 bases and V by 5 bases; bases with no gene match: 5. CDR3 in DNA: TGTGCCAGCAGTCAACCGGGACAGGGGGACGAGCAGTACTTC. Its protein is CASSQPGQGDEQYF.

This clone has just a few counts. J is TRBJ2-3 and V is TRBV9; TRBD1 agrees at 8 bases. V shed 0 bases, J shed 4 bases, and the junction held 4 bases outside the gene matches. The germline CDR1 and CDR2 sequences are SGDLS and YYNGEE. The CDR3 contains 15 residues. Written as DNA, the CDR3 is TGTGCCAGCAGCGTAGGAGGCAGGGGGCCAGATACGCAGTATTTT. It yields the protein CASSVGGRGPDTQYF.

This clone was observed a few times. The chain couples TRBV5-1 to TRBJ2-7, with 7 nucleotides matching TRBD1. Per the germline V gene, CDR1 is SGHRS and CDR2 is YFSETQ. J was trimmed by 7 bases and V by 7 bases; bases with no gene match: 17. CDR3 length equals 15 residues. The CDR3 loop is CASARTDRRPWEQYF. The CDR3 DNA reads TGCGCCAGCGCGAGAACGGACAGGAGGCCGTGGGAGCAGTACTTC.

J is TRBJ1-1 and V is TRBV19, with TRBD1 matching over 11 bases. This CDR3 has 14 amino acids. The junction had 5 bases not matched to a gene; V was cut back by 5 bases and J by 6 bases. CDR1 is LNHDA and CDR2 is SQIVND in the germline V gene (reference sequence). The CDR3 loop reads CASSRTGGRPEAFF. The CDR3 region has the DNA TGTGCCAGTAGTCGGACAGGGGGCCGGCCTGAAGCTTTCTTT.